This is a list of T cell receptor beta chains from one sample in a study of sequential checkpoint blockade in melanoma. Clones were sequenced by immunoSEQ multiplex PCR, and TCRdb holds only the in-frame ones, with some missing. The sample records more than 15,000 clones, 70% being singletons. The material was CD8+ T cells sorted from blood (inferred from file names), obtained from a patient given nivolumab and ipilimumab in sequence. Receptors were obtained from a human donor with melanoma. Both conserved end residues are part of each CDR3.

j_call v_call cdr3_aa
TRBJ2-7 TRBV7-9 CASSSPLAGGPYEQYF
TRBJ2-1 TRBV27 CAKCGPSLYNEQFF
TRBJ1-1 TRBV19 CASSRTWTGTEAFF
TRBJ2-3 TRBV27 CASSSLSASTDTQYF
TRBJ2-3 TRBV6-1 CASSGYGQGAGDTQYF
TRBJ2-1 TRBV7-9 CASSPPSVGYNEQFF
TRBJ1-1 TRBV4-1 CASSQAWSVVAFF
TRBJ1-2 TRBV6-5 CASSSGETSGYTF
TRBJ2-7 TRBV21-1 CASSKIEETGLVRQYF
TRBJ2-5 TRBV28 CASTTFSVGTTQETQYF
TRBJ2-1 TRBV4-2 CASSQKYESEQFF
TRBJ2-2 TRBV5-1 CASSLEPGTGELFF
TRBJ2-7 TRBV9 CASSVEEQGIYEQYF
TRBJ2-7 TRBV15 CATSRDRYYEQYF
TRBJ1-2 TRBV27 CASSLAGNGHTF
TRBJ2-1 TRBV9 CASSVFSQGQYNEQFF
TRBJ1-5 TRBV10-1 CASSDPSGLGGGNQPQHF
TRBJ1-5 TRBV6-5 CASSYGGAHQPQHF
TRBJ2-3 TRBV19 CASSIIPDSSTDTQYF
TRBJ2-2 TRBV6-5 CASTTGGGGELFF
TRBJ2-3 TRBV5-7 CASSLELAGTLTDTQYF
TRBJ1-2 TRBV27 CASSPGHPSVGYTF
TRBJ2-3 TRBV29-1 CSVEDPSGSQSTDTQYF
TRBJ1-2 TRBV5-1 CASSPGTGGTNYGYTF
TRBJ2-1 TRBV29-1 CSVEDRAYNEQFF
TRBJ1-6 TRBV5-4 CATSRDTYNSPLHF
TRBJ2-7 TRBV6-5 CASSYAGIYEQYF
TRBJ2-7 TRBV7-8 CASSRGASSYEQYF
TRBJ2-5 TRBV6-6 CASYAGGRFETQYF
TRBJ2-7 TRBV27 CASSLSLTGREQYF
TRBJ2-7 TRBV6-1 CASSEGGGGSYEQYF
TRBJ2-1 TRBV18 CASSRTGTSVWNEQFF
TRBJ1-4 TRBV7-6 CASSRYATNEKLFF
TRBJ2-1 TRBV9 CASSVPTGAYYNEQFF
TRBJ2-5 TRBV18 CASKTSGRQETQYF
TRBJ2-5 TRBV11-2 CASSSGWRGGETQYF
TRBJ2-5 TRBV10-1 CARSWVPLAPGHSQETQYF
TRBJ1-1 TRBV5-4 CASNRGSEAFF
TRBJ2-2 TRBV9 CASSSWGLAGVSGELFF
TRBJ2-7 TRBV7-3 CASSPGQGQYEQYF
TRBJ2-7 TRBV11-3 CASSLDEREIPDEQYF
TRBJ2-5 TRBV9 CASSGLSGGEETQYF
TRBJ2-3 TRBV2 CAISGREDTDTQYF
TRBJ2-4 TRBV9 CASSARPGQAKNIQYF
TRBJ2-7 TRBV4-1 CASSETTDSSYEQYF
TRBJ1-1 TRBV5-6 CASSLVNQGSTEAFF